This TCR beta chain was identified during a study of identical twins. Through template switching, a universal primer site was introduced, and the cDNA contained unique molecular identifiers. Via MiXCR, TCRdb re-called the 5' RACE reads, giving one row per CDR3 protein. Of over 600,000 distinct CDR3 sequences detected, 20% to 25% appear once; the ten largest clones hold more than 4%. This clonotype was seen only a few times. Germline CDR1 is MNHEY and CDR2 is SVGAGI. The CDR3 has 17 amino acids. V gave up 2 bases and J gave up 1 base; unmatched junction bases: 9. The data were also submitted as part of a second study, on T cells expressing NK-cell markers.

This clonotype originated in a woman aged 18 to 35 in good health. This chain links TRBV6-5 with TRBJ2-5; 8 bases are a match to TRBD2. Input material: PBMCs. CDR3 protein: CASSYGGSGKTQETQYF. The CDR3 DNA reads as TGTGCCAGCAGTTACGGGGGTAGCGGGAAGACCCAAGAGACCCAGTACTTC.